This TCR beta chain was captured by sequencing in a study of tumor-infiltrating lymphocytes in primary liver carcinoma. Extraction of RNA together with DNA used roughly 18-32 mg of unsorted bulk tissue. The researchers produced TCR beta cDNA from approximately 540 ng total RNA with a constant-region primer. Slightly modified ARM-PCR served as the procedure for the TCR beta libraries. These libraries came from three rounds of nested multiplex PCR. Rounds one and two of PCR, each of about 10 cycles, were primed with TRBV1-TRBV30 forward primers and a C-beta reverse primer. MiXCR was run by TCRdb on the multiplex PCR reads, yielding one entry per CDR3 protein. Among some 130,000 distinct CDR3 sequences, under 70% were seen once, and the ten largest hold around 8.1%. Trimming shortened V by 5 bases and J by 1 base, and 21 bases separated the two germline ends. Germline V gene lookup returns CDR1 MGHRA and CDR2 YSYEKL. The CDR3 spans 18 residues.

This chain links TRBV4-1 with TRBJ2-1; tentative D call: TRBD2 (6 bases). This clonotype was obtained from a woman aged 55 to 70 with primary liver carcinoma and hepatitis B virus infection. The sample consisted of tumor-adjacent normal liver tissue. The CDR3 nucleotides are TGCGCCAGCAGCACCCTAACGGGAGAGTCGGGTTCCTACAATGAGCAGTTCTTC. Translated: CASSTLTGESGSYNEQFF.